This TCR beta chain was profiled in a study of blood T cell repertoires in COVID-19. Looking at the study overall: Some COVID-19 samples were acute and others convalescent; all came from the United States, Italy and Spain. T cells, B-cell-depleted T cells, or PBMCs supplied cDNA or gDNA.

Here immunoSEQ multiplex PCR was the method, and the copy in TCRdb shows in-frame clones only, minus some. The table shows about 250,000 clones, with 80% to 85% occurring only once. V was trimmed by 6 bases and J by 8 bases, leaving 9 bases between them. The CDR3 is 11 amino acids. The receptor comes from a man aged 45-65 years with active or convalescent COVID-19. This chain joins TRBV12-3 or TRBV12-4 and TRBJ2-3; possible D gene TRBD2, 5 bases. Sequenced material: peripheral blood. This chain's CDR3 is CASSLSGTQYF. DNA of the CDR3: TGTGCCAGCAGCCTCAGCGGTACGCAGTATTTT.